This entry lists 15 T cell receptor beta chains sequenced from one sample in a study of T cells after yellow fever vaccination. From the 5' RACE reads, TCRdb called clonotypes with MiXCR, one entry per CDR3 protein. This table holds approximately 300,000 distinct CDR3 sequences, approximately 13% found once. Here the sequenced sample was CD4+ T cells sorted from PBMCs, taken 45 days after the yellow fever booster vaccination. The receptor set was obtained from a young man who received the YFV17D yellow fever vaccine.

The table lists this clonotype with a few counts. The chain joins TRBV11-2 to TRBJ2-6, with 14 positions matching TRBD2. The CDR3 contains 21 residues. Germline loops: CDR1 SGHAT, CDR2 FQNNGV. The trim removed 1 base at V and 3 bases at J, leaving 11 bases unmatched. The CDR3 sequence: CASSLVPGLAGEAGGANVLTF. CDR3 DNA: TGTGCCAGCAGCTTAGTCCCGGGACTAGCGGGAGAGGCTGGTGGGGCCAACGTCCTGACTTTC.

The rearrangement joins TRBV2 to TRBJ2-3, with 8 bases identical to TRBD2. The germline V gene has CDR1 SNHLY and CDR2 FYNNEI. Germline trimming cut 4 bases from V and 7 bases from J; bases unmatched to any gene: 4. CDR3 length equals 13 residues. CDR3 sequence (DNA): TGTGCCAGCAGTGTAGGACTAGCAAATACGCAGTATTTT. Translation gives CASSVGLANTQYF.

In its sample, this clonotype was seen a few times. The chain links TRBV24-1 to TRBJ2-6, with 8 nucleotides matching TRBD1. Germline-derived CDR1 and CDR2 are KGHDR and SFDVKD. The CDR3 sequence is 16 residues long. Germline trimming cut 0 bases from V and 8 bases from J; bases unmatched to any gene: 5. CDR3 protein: CATSDLQGADPNVLTF. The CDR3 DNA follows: TGTGCCACCAGTGATTTGCAGGGGGCAGACCCCAACGTCCTGACTTTC.

The CDR3 coding sequence is TGTGCCAGCAGATTCGGGGACGGCTACACCTTC. This codes for CASRFGDGYTF. The rearrangement uses TRBV3-1 and TRBJ1-2, with D maybe TRBD1 (5 bases). Germline CDR1 and CDR2: LGHDT and YNNKEL (reference sequence). The CDR3 sequence is 11 residues long. Trimming stripped 6 bases from V and 8 bases from J, with 10 bases between.

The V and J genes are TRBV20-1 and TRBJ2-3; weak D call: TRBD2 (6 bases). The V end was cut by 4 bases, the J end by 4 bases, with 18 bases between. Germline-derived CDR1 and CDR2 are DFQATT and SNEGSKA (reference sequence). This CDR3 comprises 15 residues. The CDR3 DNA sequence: TGCAGTGCTATAGATATGCGGCGGGACCCAGATACGCAGTATTTT. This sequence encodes CSAIDMRRDPDTQYF.

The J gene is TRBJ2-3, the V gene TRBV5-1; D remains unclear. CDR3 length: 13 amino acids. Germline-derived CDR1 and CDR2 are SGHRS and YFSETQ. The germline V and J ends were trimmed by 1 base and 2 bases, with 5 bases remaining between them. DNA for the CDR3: TGCGCCAGCAGCTTGACAGACACAGATACGCAGTATTTT. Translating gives CASSLTDTDTQYF.

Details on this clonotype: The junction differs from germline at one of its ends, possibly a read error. The CDR3 DNA reads TGTGCCAGCAGCGCAGCAGGGACGGGAAATCAGCACCAGCATTTT. Translated, it gives CASSAAGTGNQHQHF. V and J are TRBV7-2 and TRBJ1-5; D is perhaps TRBD1 (5 bases). Germline CDR1 SGHTA, CDR2 FQGNSA. There are 15 residues in the CDR3.

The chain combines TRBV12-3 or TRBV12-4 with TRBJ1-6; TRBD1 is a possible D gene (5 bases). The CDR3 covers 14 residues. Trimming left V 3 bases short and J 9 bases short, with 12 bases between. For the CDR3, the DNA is TGTGCCAGCAGTTTCAGGGTCAGGACTTCACCCCTCCACTTT. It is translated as CASSFRVRTSPLHF.

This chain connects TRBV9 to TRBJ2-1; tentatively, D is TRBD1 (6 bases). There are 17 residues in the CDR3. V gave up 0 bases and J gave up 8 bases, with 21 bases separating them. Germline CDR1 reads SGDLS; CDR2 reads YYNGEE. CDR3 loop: CASSVVGAPNKGDEQFF. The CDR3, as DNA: TGTGCCAGCAGCGTAGTGGGGGCCCCCAACAAGGGGGATGAGCAGTTCTTC.

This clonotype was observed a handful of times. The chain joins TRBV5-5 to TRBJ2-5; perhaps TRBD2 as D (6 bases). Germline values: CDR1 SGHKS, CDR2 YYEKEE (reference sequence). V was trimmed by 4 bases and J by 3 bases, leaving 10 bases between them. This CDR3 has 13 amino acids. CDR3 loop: CASSRRREETQYF. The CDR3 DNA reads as TGTGCCAGCAGCCGAAGGAGGGAAGAGACCCAGTACTTC.

The CDR3 reads CASSFMRDTEAFF. The CDR3 DNA is TGTGCCAGCAGCTTCATGAGGGACACTGAAGCTTTCTTT. This chain joins TRBV11-3 and TRBJ1-1; D not resolved. Trimming left V 3 bases short and J 3 bases short, with 8 bases between. The CDR3 covers 13 residues. The germline gives CDR1 SGHNT, CDR2 YENEEA.

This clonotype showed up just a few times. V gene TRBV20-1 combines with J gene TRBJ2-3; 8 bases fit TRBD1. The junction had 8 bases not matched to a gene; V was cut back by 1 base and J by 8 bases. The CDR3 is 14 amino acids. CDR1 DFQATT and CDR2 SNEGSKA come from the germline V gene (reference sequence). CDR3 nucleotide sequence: TGCAGTGCTAGAGGGACAGGGTTTGGAGGTACGCAGTATTTT. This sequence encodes CSARGTGFGGTQYF.

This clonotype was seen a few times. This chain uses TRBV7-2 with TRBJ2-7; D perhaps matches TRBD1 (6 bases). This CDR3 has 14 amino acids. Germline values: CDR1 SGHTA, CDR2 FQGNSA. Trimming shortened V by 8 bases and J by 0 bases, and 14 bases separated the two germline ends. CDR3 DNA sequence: TGTGCCAGCTGCCGACAGGCCCCCTCCTACGAGCAGTACTTC. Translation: CASCRQAPSYEQYF.

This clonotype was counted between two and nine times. The CDR3 DNA is TGCAGTGCTATACTCGGAGGGGGTGAGCAGTTCTTC. As protein: CSAILGGGEQFF. The chain carries TRBV20-1 and TRBJ2-1; D may correspond to TRBD1 or TRBD2 (6 bases each). The CDR3 is made up of 12 amino acids. The germline gives CDR1 DFQATT, CDR2 SNEGSKA (reference sequence). The V and J ends lost 4 bases and 9 bases respectively, with 13 bases between them.

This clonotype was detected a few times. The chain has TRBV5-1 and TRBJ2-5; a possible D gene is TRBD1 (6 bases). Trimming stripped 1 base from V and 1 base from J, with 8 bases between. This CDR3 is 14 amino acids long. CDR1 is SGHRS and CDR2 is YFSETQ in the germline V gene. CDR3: CASSLQGTQETQYF. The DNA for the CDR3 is TGCGCCAGCAGCTTGCAGGGGACCCAAGAGACCCAGTACTTC.